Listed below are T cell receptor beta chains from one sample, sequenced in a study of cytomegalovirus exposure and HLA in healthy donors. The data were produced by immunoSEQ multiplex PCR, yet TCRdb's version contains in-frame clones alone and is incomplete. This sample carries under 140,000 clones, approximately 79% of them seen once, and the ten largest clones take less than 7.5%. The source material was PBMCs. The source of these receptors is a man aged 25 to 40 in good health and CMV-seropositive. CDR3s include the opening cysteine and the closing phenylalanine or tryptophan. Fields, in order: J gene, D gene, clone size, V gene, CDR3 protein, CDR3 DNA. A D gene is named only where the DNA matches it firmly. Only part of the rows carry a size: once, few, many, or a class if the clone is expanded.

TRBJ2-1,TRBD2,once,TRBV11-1,CASSSRDSGGSYNEQFF,TGTGCCAGCAGCTCCCGTGATAGCGGGGGATCCTACAATGAGCAGTTCTTC
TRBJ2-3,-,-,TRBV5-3,CARTVPRLFTDTQYF,TGTGCCAGAACCGTTCCTCGACTATTCACAGATACGCAGTATTTT
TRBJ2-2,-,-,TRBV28,CASSLTGVGELFF,TGTGCCAGCAGTTTAACGGGAGTCGGGGAGCTGTTTTTT
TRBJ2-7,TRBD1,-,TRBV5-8,CASSLGETGGNYEQYF,TGTGCCAGCAGCTTGGGCGAGACAGGGGGTAACTACGAGCAGTACTTC
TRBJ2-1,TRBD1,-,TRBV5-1,CASRLGQGSYNEQFF,TGCGCCAGCAGATTGGGACAGGGCTCCTACAATGAGCAGTTCTTC
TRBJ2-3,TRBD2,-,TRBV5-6,CASSFLSSGLGGTDTQYF,TGTGCCAGCAGCTTTTTGTCTAGCGGGCTCGGAGGCACAGATACGCAGTATTTT
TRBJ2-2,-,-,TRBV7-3,CASSYTGWSGELFF,TGTGCCAGCAGCTACACGGGTTGGTCCGGGGAGCTGTTTTTT
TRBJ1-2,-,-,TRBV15,CATSNNPRAGGYTF,TGTGCCACCAGCAACAACCCGAGGGCGGGCGGCTACACCTTC
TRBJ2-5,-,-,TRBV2,CASSLGRGPQGQYF,TGTGCCAGCAGTTTGGGACGCGGTCCTCAGGGGCAGTACTTC
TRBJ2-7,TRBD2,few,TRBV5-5,CASSLQRGADYEQYF,TGTGCCAGCAGCTTACAGCGGGGGGCCGACTACGAGCAGTACTTC